The rows below give T cell receptor beta chains drawn from one sample of a study of CD8 T cells in Susac syndrome. TCRdb analysed the immunoSEQ multiplex PCR reads with MiXCR anew, one entry per CDR3 protein. Of roughly 120,000 distinct CDR3 sequences listed, about 92% are singletons. Sequencing was carried out using CD8+ T cells from PBMCs. The receptor source for this set is a human donor with multiple sclerosis. CDR3s include the opening cysteine and the closing phenylalanine or tryptophan. The order of the fields is J gene, D gene, V gene, CDR3 DNA, CDR3 protein. The D gene is left open where the match is weak.

J: TRBJ1-2
D: TRBD1
V: TRBV27
DNA: TGTGCCAGCAGTTTGAAAGGGGACAGGGTCAACTATGGCTACACCTTC
CDR3: CASSLKGDRVNYGYTF

J: TRBJ1-1
D: TRBD1
V: TRBV5-6
DNA: TGTGCCAGCAGCTTACAGGGGCAAACTGAAGCTTTCTTT
CDR3: CASSLQGQTEAFF

J: TRBJ1-4
D: NA
V: TRBV24-1
DNA: TGTGCCACCAGTGACCCTACTTTTACACCTAATGAAAAACTGTTTTTT
CDR3: CATSDPTFTPNEKLFF

J: TRBJ2-7
D: NA
V: TRBV28
DNA: TGTGCCAGCAGGGGGTCGGGGGGCAGGTACGAGCAGTACTTC
CDR3: CASRGSGGRYEQYF

J: TRBJ2-5
D: NA
V: TRBV13
DNA: TGTGCCAGCAGCCATAAAGAGACCCAGTACTTC
CDR3: CASSHKETQYF

J: TRBJ1-2
D: NA
V: TRBV27
DNA: TGTGCCAGCAGTCCCTCATCAGCCTATGGCTACACCTTC
CDR3: CASSPSSAYGYTF

J: TRBJ2-1
D: NA
V: TRBV5-1
DNA: TGCGCCAGCAGCTTGGCACAGATCTACAATGAGCAGTTCTTC
CDR3: CASSLAQIYNEQFF

J: TRBJ2-1
D: TRBD2
V: TRBV2
DNA: TGTGCCAGCAGTATGCTAGCGGGAGTTTACAATGAGCAGTTCTTC
CDR3: CASSMLAGVYNEQFF

J: TRBJ2-2
D: NA
V: TRBV9
DNA: TGTGCCAGCAGCGCCCGGAACACCGGGGAGCTGTTTTTT
CDR3: CASSARNTGELFF

J: TRBJ2-5
D: TRBD1
V: TRBV6-5
DNA: TGTGCCAGCAGTTGGGGACAGGGAGTGCGAGAGACCCAGTACTTC
CDR3: CASSWGQGVRETQYF

J: TRBJ2-3
D: TRBD2
V: TRBV9
DNA: TGTGCCAGCAGCGTCGGGGGGGGATCCACAGATACGCAGTATTTT
CDR3: CASSVGGGSTDTQYF